A single sample gave rise to the 6 T cell receptor beta chains below, sequenced in a study of cytomegalovirus exposure and HLA in healthy donors. Primers included in the PCR were 60 Vbeta and 13 Jbeta primers. TCRdb's copy holds only in-frame clones and misses some; the assay was immunoSEQ multiplex PCR. Seen here are 100,000 to 150,000 clones, about 79% observed once, and the top ten hold roughly 3%. Material for sequencing was PBMCs. The source of these receptors is a woman aged 50 to 60 in good health and CMV-seronegative.

Only one count was recorded for this clone. The V call is TRBV28, the J call TRBJ2-7; the D gene is possibly TRBD2 (5 bases). Germline loops: CDR1 MDHEN, CDR2 SYDVKM. Trimming removed 2 bases from V and 0 bases from J, with 14 bases in between. The CDR3 spans 16 residues. CDR3 sequence (DNA): TGTGCCAGCAGTTTACTACTCGCTGGGAGCTCCTACGAGCAGTACTTC. Translation: CASSLLLAGSSYEQYF.

Only a few counts were recorded for this clone. V is TRBV9 and J is TRBJ2-7; TRBD1 matches at 11 bases. The ends lost 4 bases at V and 3 bases at J; junction bases unmatched: 6. The CDR3 loop spans 15 amino acids. Germline V gene lookup returns CDR1 SGDLS and CDR2 YYNGEE. CDR3 protein: CASSLGQGAGYEQYF. In DNA form, the CDR3 reads TGTGCCAGCAGCCTCGGACAGGGGGCGGGCTACGAGCAGTACTTC. Based on the CDR3 plus reference TRBV9 and TRBJ2-7, the full variable domain is DSGVTQTPKHLITATGQRVTLRCSPRSGDLSVYWYQQSLDQGLQFLIQYYNGEERAKGNILERFSAQQFPDLHSELNLSSLELGDSALYFCASSLGQGAGYEQYFGPGTRLTVT.

This chain joins TRBV13 and TRBJ1-1, with TRBD1 as a possible D gene (5 bases). Germline V gene lookup returns CDR1 PRHDT and CDR2 FYEKMQ (reference sequence). This CDR3 is 14 amino acids long. Deletions cut 6 bases from V and 1 base from J, with 12 bases between. This chain's CDR3 is CASSYGTPNTEAFF. Here the CDR3 DNA reads TGTGCCAGCAGTTATGGGACTCCGAACACTGAAGCTTTCTTT.

J is TRBJ2-3 and V is TRBV27, with 8 bases fitting TRBD2. CDR3 length equals 14 residues. Germline loops: CDR1 MNHEY, CDR2 SMNVEV (reference sequence). The J segment lost 5 bases and the V segment lost 2 bases, leaving 3 bases of the junction unmatched. The CDR3 region is CASSLLAGRDTQYF. CDR3 nucleotides: TGTGCCAGCAGTTTACTAGCGGGCCGAGATACGCAGTATTTT.

The genes are TRBV7-3 and TRBJ2-2; TRBD2 is a possible D gene (5 bases). Germline CDR1 and CDR2: SGHTA and FQGTGA. The CDR3 extends over 12 amino acids. V was shortened by 7 bases and J by 5 bases, with 8 bases between the two germline ends. The CDR3 DNA sequence: TGTGCCAGCAACCGCGGGACCGGGGAGCTGTTTTTT. Its protein is CASNRGTGELFF.

This clone was seen more than once but under ten times. The chain combines TRBV28 with TRBJ1-5; 8 nucleotides align to TRBD1. CDR1 is MDHEN and CDR2 is SYDVKM in the germline V gene. V lost 4 bases, J lost 2 bases, and 4 bases stayed unmatched. This CDR3 region has 15 residues. The CDR3 loop is CASSSPGGGNQPQHF. CDR3 coding DNA: TGTGCCAGCAGTTCCCCAGGGGGCGGCAATCAGCCCCAGCATTTT.